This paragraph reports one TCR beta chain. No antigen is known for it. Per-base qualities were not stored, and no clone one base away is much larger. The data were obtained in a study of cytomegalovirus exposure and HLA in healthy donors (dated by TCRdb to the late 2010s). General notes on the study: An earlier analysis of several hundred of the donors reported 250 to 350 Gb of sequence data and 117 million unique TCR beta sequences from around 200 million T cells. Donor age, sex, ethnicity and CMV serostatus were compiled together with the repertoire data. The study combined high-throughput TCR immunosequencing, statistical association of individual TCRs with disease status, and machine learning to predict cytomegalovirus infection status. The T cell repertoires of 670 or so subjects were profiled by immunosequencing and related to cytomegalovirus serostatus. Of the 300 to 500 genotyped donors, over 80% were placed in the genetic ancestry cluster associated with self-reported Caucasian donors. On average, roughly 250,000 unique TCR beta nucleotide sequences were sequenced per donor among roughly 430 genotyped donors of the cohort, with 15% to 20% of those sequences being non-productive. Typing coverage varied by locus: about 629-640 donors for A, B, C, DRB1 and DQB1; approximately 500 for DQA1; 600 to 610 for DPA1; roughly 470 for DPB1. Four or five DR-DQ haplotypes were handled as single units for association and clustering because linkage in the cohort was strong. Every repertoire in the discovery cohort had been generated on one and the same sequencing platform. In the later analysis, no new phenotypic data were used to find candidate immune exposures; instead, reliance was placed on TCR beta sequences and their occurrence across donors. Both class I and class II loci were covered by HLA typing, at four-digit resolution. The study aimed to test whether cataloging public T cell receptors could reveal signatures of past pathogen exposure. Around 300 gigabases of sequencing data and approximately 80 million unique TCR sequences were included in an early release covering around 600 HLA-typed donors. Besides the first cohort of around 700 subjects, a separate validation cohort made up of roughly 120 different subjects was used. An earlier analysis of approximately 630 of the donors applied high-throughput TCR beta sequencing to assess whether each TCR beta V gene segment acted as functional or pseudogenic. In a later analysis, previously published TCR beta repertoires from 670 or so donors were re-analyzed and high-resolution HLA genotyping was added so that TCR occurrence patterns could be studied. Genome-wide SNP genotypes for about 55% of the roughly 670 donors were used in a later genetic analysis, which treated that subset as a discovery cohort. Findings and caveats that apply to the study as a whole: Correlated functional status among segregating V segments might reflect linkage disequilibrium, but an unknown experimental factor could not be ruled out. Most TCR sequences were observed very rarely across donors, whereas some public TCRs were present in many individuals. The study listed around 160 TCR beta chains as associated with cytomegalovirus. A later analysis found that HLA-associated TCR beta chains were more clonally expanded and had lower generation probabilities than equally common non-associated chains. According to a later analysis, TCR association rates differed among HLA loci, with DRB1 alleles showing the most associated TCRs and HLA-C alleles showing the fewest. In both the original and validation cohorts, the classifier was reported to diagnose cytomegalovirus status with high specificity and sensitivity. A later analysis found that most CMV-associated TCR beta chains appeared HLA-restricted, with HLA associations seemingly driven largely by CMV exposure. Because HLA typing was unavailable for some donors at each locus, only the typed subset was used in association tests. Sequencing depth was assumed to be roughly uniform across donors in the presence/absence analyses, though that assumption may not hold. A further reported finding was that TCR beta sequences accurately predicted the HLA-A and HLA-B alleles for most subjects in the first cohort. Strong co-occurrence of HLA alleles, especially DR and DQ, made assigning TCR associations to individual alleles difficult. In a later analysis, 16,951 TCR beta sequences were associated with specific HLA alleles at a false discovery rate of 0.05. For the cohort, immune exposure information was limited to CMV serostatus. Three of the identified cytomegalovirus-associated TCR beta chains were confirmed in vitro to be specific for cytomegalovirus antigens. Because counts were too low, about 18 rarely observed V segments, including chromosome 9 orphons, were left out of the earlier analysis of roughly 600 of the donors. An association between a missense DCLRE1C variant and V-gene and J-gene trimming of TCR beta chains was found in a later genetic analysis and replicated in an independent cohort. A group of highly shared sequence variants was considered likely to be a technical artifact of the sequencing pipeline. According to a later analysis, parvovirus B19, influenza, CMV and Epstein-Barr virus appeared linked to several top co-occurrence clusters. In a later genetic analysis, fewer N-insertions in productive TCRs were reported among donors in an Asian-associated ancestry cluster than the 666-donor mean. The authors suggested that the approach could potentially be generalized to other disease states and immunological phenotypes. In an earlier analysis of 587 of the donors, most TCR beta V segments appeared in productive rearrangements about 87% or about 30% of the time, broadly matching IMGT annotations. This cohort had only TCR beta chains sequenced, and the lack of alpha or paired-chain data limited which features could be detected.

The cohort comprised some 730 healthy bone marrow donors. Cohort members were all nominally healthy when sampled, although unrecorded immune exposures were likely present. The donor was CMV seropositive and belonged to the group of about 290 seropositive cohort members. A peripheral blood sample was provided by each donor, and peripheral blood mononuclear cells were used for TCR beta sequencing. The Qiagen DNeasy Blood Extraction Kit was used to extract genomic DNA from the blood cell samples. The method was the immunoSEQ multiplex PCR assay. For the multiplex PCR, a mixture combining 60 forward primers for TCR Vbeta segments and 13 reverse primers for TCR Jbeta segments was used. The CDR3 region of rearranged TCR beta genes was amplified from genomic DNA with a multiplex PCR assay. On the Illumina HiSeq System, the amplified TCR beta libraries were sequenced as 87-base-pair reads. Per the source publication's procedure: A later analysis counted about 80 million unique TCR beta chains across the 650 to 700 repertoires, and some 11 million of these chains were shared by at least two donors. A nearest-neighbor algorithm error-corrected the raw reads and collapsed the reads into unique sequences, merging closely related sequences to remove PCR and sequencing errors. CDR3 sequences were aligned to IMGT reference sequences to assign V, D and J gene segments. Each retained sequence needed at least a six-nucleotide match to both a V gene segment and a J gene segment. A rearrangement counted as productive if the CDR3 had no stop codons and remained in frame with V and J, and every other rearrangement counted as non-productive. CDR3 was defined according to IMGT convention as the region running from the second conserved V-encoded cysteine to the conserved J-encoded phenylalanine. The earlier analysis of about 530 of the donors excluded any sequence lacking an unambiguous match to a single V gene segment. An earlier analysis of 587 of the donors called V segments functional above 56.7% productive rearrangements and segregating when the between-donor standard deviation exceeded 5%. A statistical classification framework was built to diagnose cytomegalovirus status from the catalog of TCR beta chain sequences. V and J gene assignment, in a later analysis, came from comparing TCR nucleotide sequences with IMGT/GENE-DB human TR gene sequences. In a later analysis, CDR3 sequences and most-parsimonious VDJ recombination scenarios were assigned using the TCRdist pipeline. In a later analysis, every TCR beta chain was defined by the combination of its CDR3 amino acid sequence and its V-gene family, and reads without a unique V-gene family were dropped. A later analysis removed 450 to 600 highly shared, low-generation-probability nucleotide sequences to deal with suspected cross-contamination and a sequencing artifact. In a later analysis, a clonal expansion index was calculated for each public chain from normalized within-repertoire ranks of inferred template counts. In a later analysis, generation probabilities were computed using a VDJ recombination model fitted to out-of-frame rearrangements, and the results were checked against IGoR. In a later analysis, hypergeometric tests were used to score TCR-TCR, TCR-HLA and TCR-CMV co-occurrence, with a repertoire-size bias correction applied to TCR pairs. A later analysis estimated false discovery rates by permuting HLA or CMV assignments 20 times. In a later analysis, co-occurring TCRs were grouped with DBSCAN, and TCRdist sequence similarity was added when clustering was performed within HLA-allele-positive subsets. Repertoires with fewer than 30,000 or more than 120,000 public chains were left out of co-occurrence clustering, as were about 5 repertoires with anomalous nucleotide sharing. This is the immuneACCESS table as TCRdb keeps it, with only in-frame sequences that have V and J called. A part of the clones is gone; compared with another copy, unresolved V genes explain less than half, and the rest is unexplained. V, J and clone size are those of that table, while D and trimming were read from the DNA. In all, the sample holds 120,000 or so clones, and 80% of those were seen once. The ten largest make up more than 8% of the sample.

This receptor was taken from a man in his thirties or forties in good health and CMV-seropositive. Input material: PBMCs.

The nucleotide sequence reads as follows: TGCGCCAGCAGTGAGATGACAGGGCCGAATGAAAAACTGTTTTTT. Its product reads: CASSEMTGPNEKLFF. The V and J segments used are TRBV10-1 and TRBJ1-4, and TRBD1 aligns with 7 junction nucleotides. The CDR3 runs 15 residues from the cysteine to the phenylalanine. Only CDR3 DNA is held: 45 bases, read in frame from base 1. The germline V and J ends show losses of 2 bases and 5 bases respectively, and no gene match explains 5 bases of the junction. CDR1 WNHNN and CDR2 SYGVQD are derived from the germline V gene (reference sequence).